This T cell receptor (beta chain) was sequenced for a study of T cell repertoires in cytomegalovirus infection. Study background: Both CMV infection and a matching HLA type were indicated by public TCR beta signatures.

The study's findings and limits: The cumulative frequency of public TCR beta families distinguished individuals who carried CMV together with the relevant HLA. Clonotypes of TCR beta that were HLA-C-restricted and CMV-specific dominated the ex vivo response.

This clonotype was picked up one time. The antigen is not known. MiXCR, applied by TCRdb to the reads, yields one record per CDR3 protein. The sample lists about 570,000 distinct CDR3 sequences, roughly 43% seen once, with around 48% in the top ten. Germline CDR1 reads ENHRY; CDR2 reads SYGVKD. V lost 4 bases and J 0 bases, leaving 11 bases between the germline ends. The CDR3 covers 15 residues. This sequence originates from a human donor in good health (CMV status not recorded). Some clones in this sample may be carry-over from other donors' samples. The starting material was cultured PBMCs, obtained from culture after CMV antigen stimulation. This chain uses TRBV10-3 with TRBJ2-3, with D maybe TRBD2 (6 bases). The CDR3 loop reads CAISVKDYSTDTQYF. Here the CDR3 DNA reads TGTGCCATCAGTGTGAAGGACTACAGCACAGATACGCAGTATTTT.